Each of the 32 T cell receptor beta chains below was sequenced from the same sample in a study of T cell changes during pregnancy in multiple sclerosis. The repertoire was sequenced with immunoSEQ multiplex PCR; TCRdb's copy has only in-frame clones and lacks some. Of about 66,000 clones in the sample, 75% to 95% were seen once. This material consisted of CD8+ T cells from peripheral blood mononuclear cells, taken before pregnancy. These receptors all come from a female donor with multiple sclerosis, enrolled in a pregnancy study.

This chain links TRBV2 with TRBJ2-1; TRBD2 matches 7 bases. Unmatched junction bases numbered 6, after V lost 3 bases and J lost 4 bases. This CDR3 region has 15 residues. The V gene's germline CDR1 is SNHLY and CDR2 FYNNEI. The CDR3 DNA sequence: TGTGCCAGCAGTGATTCTAGCGGCGAGTACAATGAGCAGTTCTTC. It is translated as CASSDSSGEYNEQFF.

The chain employs TRBV29-1 and TRBJ1-1; D remains unclear. CDR1 is SQVTM and CDR2 is ANQGSEA in the germline V gene. The ends were cut back, 4 bases at V and 0 bases at J, with 9 bases in the middle. The CDR3 covers 13 residues. This chain's CDR3 is CSVVDGMNTEAFF. CDR3 DNA: TGCAGCGTTGTCGACGGGATGAACACTGAAGCTTTCTTT.

The J gene is TRBJ1-2, the V gene TRBV7-8; D is ambiguous. The CDR3 extends over 14 amino acids. Germline CDR1 SGHVS, CDR2 FQNEAQ. With 0 bases removed from V and 4 bases from J, the gap between germline ends came to 9 bases. The CDR3 loop is CASSLAVGSYGYTF. The CDR3 DNA is TGTGCCAGCAGCTTAGCGGTAGGGAGCTATGGCTACACCTTC.

A single count supports this clone. The rearrangement joins TRBV5-1 to TRBJ1-2; the match to TRBD1 covers 8 bases. This CDR3 is built from 15 residues. The germline gives CDR1 SGHRS, CDR2 YFSETQ. Germline trimming cut 4 bases from V and 3 bases from J; bases unmatched to any gene: 8. CDR3 region: CASSLTGAVDYGYTF. The CDR3 DNA sequence: TGCGCCAGCAGCCTGACAGGGGCGGTCGACTATGGCTACACCTTC.

The chain links TRBV9 to TRBJ1-6; the D gene is possibly TRBD1 (6 bases). The CDR3 contains 12 residues. The V end was cut by 7 bases, the J end by 7 bases, with 9 bases between. Germline V lookup: CDR1 SGDLS, CDR2 YYNGEE. The CDR3 loop reads CASQGSNSPLHF. The CDR3 nucleotides read TGTGCCAGCCAGGGGTCCAATTCACCCCTCCACTTT.

This sequence joins TRBV29-1 and TRBJ1-4, with D possibly TRBD1 on 6 matching bases. V gave up 7 bases and J gave up 14 bases, with 29 bases separating them. The germline gives CDR1 SQVTM, CDR2 ANQGSEA. CDR3 length: 15 amino acids. DNA for the CDR3: TGCAGCGCACAACTGACCGGGACATCGGGTGCGGGCCTGTTTTTT. It encodes CSAQLTGTSGAGLFF.

The CDR3 DNA is TGTGCCAGCAGCCCAGGGACAGGGGGCAATGAGCAGTTCTTC. It codes for CASSPGTGGNEQFF. The rearrangement joins TRBV5-6 to TRBJ2-1; 11 bases are a match to TRBD1. The length of the CDR3 is 14 residues. The germline gives CDR1 SGHDT, CDR2 YYEEEE. Trimming took 4 bases from V and 6 from J; bases not matched to a gene: 3.

The chain uses TRBV5-6 and TRBJ1-5, with D perhaps TRBD1 (5 bases). The V gene lost 0 bases and the J gene lost 3 bases, with 7 bases spanning the gap. The CDR3 loop spans 14 amino acids. Germline assignment: CDR1 SGHDT and CDR2 YYEEEE. CDR3 in amino acids: CASSLGTHNQPQHF. The CDR3, as DNA: TGTGCCAGCAGCTTGGGGACACACAATCAGCCCCAGCATTTT.

The CDR3 DNA reads as TGTGCCAGCAGCGTACAACTAGCGGGGTGGAGCTCCTACAATGAGCAGTTCTTC. Its protein product is CASSVQLAGWSSYNEQFF. The chain joins TRBV9 to TRBJ2-1; 10 bases align to TRBD2. Germline V gives CDR1 SGDLS, CDR2 YYNGEE. The CDR3 runs 18 residues. Trimming at V came to 1 base and at J to 0 bases, leaving 7 bases not matched to a gene.

This clone appeared a few times. The rearrangement joins TRBV5-1 to TRBJ1-1; D is unresolved. The V gene lost 2 bases and the J gene lost 4 bases, with 9 bases spanning the gap. Germline V lookup: CDR1 SGHRS, CDR2 YFSETQ. The CDR3 contains 13 residues. The CDR3: CASSFRPGTEAFF. The CDR3 DNA is TGCGCCAGCAGCTTTCGACCAGGCACTGAAGCTTTCTTT.

V is TRBV19 and J is TRBJ1-2; D gene ambiguous. The V end was cut by 3 bases, the J end by 4 bases, with 21 bases between. Germline V lookup: CDR1 LNHDA, CDR2 SQIVND (reference sequence). This CDR3 spans 17 amino acids. CDR3 in amino acids: CASSISPDKGITYGYTF. In DNA, the CDR3 is TGTGCCAGTAGTATTTCTCCCGACAAAGGCATAACCTATGGCTACACCTTC.

The chain is built from TRBV29-1 and TRBJ1-1; maybe TRBD1 (5 bases). CDR1 SQVTM and CDR2 ANQGSEA come from the germline V gene. Trimming stripped 4 bases from V and 4 bases from J, with 10 bases between. The CDR3 runs 12 residues. This CDR3 reads CSVGGVGTEAFF. CDR3 coding DNA: TGCAGCGTTGGGGGGGTGGGCACTGAAGCTTTCTTT.

This chain uses TRBV13 with TRBJ2-5, with D hard to call. The CDR3 sequence is 12 residues long. The germline gives CDR1 PRHDT, CDR2 FYEKMQ (reference sequence). The germline V and J ends were trimmed by 2 bases and 1 base, with 2 bases remaining between them. CDR3 DNA sequence: TGTGCCAGCAGCTTACTCCAAGAGACCCAGTACTTC. It encodes CASSLLQETQYF.

The chain carries TRBV29-1 and TRBJ1-2; D perhaps matches TRBD1 (6 bases). The CDR3 contains 14 residues. CDR1 and CDR2 from the germline V gene are SQVTM and ANQGSEA. V was trimmed by 4 bases and J by 4 bases, leaving 16 bases between them. CDR3: CSVALLQGIYGYTF. In nucleotides, the CDR3 is TGCAGCGTTGCCCTCCTACAGGGTATCTATGGCTACACCTTC.

The chain joins TRBV7-6 to TRBJ1-5; no clear D gene. V dropped 1 base and J dropped 0 bases, with 10 bases sitting between them. CDR3 size: 16 residues. In germline, CDR1 is SGHVS, CDR2 FNYEAQ. CDR3 in DNA: TGTGCCAGCAGCTTAGATGGCCGTAATAGCAATCAGCCCCAGCATTTT. Its protein product is CASSLDGRNSNQPQHF. The complete variable domain, with remaining parts taken from reference TRBV7-6 and TRBJ1-5, reads GAGVSQSPRYKVTKRGQDVALRCDPISGHVSLYWYRQALGQGPEFLTYFNYEAQQDKSGLPNDRFSAERPEGSISTLTIQRTEQRDSAMYRCASSLDGRNSNQPQHFGDGTRLSIL.

The chain is built from TRBV5-4 and TRBJ2-7; perhaps TRBD1 as D (5 bases). Germline V lookup: CDR1 SGHNT, CDR2 YYREEE (reference sequence). V was clipped by 4 bases and J by 1 base, with 12 bases between them. The CDR3 extends over 14 amino acids. CDR3 DNA sequence: TGTGCCAGCAGCATCGTGGGGCCTTCCTACGAGCAGTACTTC. This codes for CASSIVGPSYEQYF.

The gene calls are TRBV6-1 and TRBJ2-7, with 11 bases aligning to TRBD1. Germline trimming cut 3 bases from V and 7 bases from J; bases unmatched to any gene: 5. Germline assignment: CDR1 MNHNS and CDR2 SASEGT. The CDR3 contains 14 residues. The CDR3 DNA sequence: TGTGCCAGCAGTGACCCGGGACAGGGGGATGAGCAGTACTTC. This sequence encodes CASSDPGQGDEQYF.

J is TRBJ1-5 and V is TRBV19, with D hard to call. The CDR3 sequence is 15 residues long. V was pared by 5 bases and J by 0 bases, with 11 bases between. Germline CDR1 and CDR2: LNHDA and SQIVND (reference sequence). CDR3 region: CASSPLFGSNQPQHF. CDR3 nucleotide sequence: TGTGCCAGTAGTCCTCTCTTCGGTAGCAATCAGCCCCAGCATTTT.

The chain is built from TRBV4-2 and TRBJ2-3; the match to TRBD2 covers 7 bases. V was pared by 0 bases and J by 6 bases, with 9 bases of the junction left unmatched. The CDR3 extends over 16 amino acids. CDR1 and CDR2 (germline): LGHNA, YNFKEQ. CDR3 DNA sequence: TGTGCCAGCAGCCAAGAGATCAGAGGTAGCGGGGATACGCAGTATTTT. Its protein product is CASSQEIRGSGDTQYF.

The CDR3 loop is CASSSPGFRPQHF. The CDR3 DNA is TGTGCCAGCAGCTCCCCAGGCTTCCGGCCCCAGCATTTT. The J gene is TRBJ1-5, the V gene TRBV11-3, with unresolved D. V lost 4 bases and J lost 9, with 13 bases in between. The CDR3 length is 13 residues. CDR1 and CDR2 from the germline V gene are SGHNT and YENEEA.

This clone was counted a single time. Relative to the germline gene, one junction end is altered; a read error may explain this. The same CDR3 also results from other DNA sequences found in this sample. The rearrangement uses TRBV7-6 and TRBJ2-2, with D uncertain. The length of the CDR3 is 16 residues. Germline CDR1 reads SGHVS; CDR2 reads FNYEAQ. CDR3 protein: CASSPASVANTGELFF. DNA for the CDR3: TGCGCCAGCAGCCCCGCCAGCGTAGCGAACACCGGGGAGCTGTTTTTT. The full variable domain, with the rest looked up from reference TRBV7-6 and TRBJ2-2, is GAGVSQSPRYKVTKRGQDVALRCDPISGHVSLYWYRQALGQGPEFLTYFNYEAQQDKSGLPNDRFSAERPEGSISTLTIQRTEQRDSAMYRCASSPASVANTGELFFGEGSRLTVL.

The chain uses TRBV27 and TRBJ1-2; no definite D call. Germline-derived CDR1 and CDR2 are MNHEY and SMNVEV (reference sequence). The CDR3 is 13 residues long. Trimming removed 4 bases at V and 6 bases at J, with 12 bases between. The CDR3 protein is CASSSGFFNGYTF. The CDR3 region has the DNA TGTGCCAGCAGTTCGGGGTTCTTTAATGGCTACACCTTC.

V gene TRBV2 combines with J gene TRBJ2-7; D is possibly TRBD1 (6 bases). Germline V CDR1 and CDR2: SNHLY, FYNNEI. The CDR3 runs to 14 residues. CDR3 in DNA: TGTGCGAAACAAAGGGGACATCCGCCCTACGAGCAGTACTTC. Translation gives CAKQRGHPPYEQYF.

This chain links TRBV9 with TRBJ1-5, with a tentative D call TRBD1 (6 bases). The CDR3 sequence is 15 residues long. The V gene's germline CDR1 is SGDLS and CDR2 YYNGEE. V was cut by 0 bases and J by 1 base, with 8 bases left in between. The CDR3 sequence: CASSVEDSSNQPQHF. As DNA, the CDR3 is TGTGCCAGCAGCGTAGAGGACAGCAGCAATCAGCCCCAGCATTTT.

The chain couples TRBV6-5 to TRBJ1-4; 7 bases agree with TRBD1. V dropped 8 bases and J dropped 4; count of bases not matched to a gene: 1. Germline V CDR1 and CDR2: MNHEY, SVGAGI. This CDR3 has 12 residues. As DNA, the CDR3 is TGTGCCAGCCGGGACAGTAATGAAAAACTGTTTTTT. It is translated as CASRDSNEKLFF.

The rearrangement uses TRBV9 and TRBJ1-2, with D possibly TRBD1 on 5 matching bases. Per germline, CDR1 SGDLS and CDR2 YYNGEE. V lost 0 bases and J 0 bases, leaving 18 bases between the germline ends. The CDR3 runs to 18 residues. CDR3 nucleotide sequence: TGTGCCAGCAGCGTAGCACGAGACAGCCTCTCAGCTAACTATGGCTACACCTTC. It specifies CASSVARDSLSANYGYTF.

V gene TRBV9 combines with J gene TRBJ2-5; 10 nucleotides agree with TRBD2. Germline CDR1 and CDR2: SGDLS and YYNGEE. With V trimmed by 0 bases and J by 5 bases, 7 bases remained unmatched. The CDR3 has 16 amino acids. DNA for the CDR3: TGTGCCAGCAGCGTAGCTGTTAGCGGGGGGCCTGAGACCCAGTACTTC. Residues: CASSVAVSGGPETQYF.

The CDR3 DNA follows: TGTGCCAGCAGCCAATGGGGGGAAGAGACCCAGTACTTC. Amino acids: CASSQWGEETQYF. V gene TRBV14 combines with J gene TRBJ2-5; D might be TRBD2 (6 bases). The germline gives CDR1 SGHDN, CDR2 FVKESK. Trimming took 2 bases from V and 3 from J, leaving 7 bases between them. The CDR3 loop spans 13 amino acids.

This sequence joins TRBV9 and TRBJ2-3, with 8 positions matching TRBD2. Germline CDR1 is SGDLS and CDR2 is YYNGEE. This CDR3 is built from 14 residues. Trimming took 3 bases from V and 5 from J; bases not matched to a gene: 5. The CDR3 is CASSAGGGLDTQYF. In nucleotides, the CDR3 is TGTGCCAGCAGCGCAGGCGGGGGGTTAGATACGCAGTATTTT.

This clone was detected once. This sequence joins TRBV29-1 and TRBJ2-7; TRBD1 matches at 9 bases. This CDR3 has 12 amino acids. With V trimmed by 6 bases and J by 3 bases, 3 bases remained unmatched. Germline values: CDR1 SQVTM, CDR2 ANQGSEA. CDR3 nucleotide sequence: TGCAGCGTCCTGGGACAGGGCTACGAGCAGTACTTC. Translated, it gives CSVLGQGYEQYF.

As concerns this clone: The limits of the CDR3 on the DNA are not certain, so only TCRdb's listed CDR3 is given. This chain connects TRBV9 to TRBJ2-1; the table's D call of TRBD2 was not tested on the DNA. Counting both end residues, the CDR3 totals 14 amino acids. Germline lookup yields CDR1 SGDLS and CDR2 YYNGEE. CDR3: CASSPGVGGGAGFF.

The chain is built from TRBV5-1 and TRBJ2-3, with 7 bases matching TRBD1. The germline V gene encodes CDR1 SGHRS and CDR2 YFSETQ. The CDR3 loop spans 15 amino acids. The trim removed 0 bases at V and 4 bases at J, leaving 5 bases unmatched. In DNA, the CDR3 is TGCGCCAGCAGCTTGGCCGGGCAGGGGGCAGATACGCAGTATTTT. It translates to CASSLAGQGADTQYF.